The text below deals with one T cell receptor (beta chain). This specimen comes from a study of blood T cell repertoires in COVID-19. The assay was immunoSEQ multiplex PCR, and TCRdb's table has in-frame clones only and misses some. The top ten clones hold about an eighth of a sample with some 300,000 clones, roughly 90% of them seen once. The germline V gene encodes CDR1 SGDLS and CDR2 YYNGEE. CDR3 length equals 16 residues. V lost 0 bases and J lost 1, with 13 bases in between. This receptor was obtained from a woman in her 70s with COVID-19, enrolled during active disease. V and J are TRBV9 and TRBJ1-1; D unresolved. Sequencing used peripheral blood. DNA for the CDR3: TGTGCCAGCAGCGTAGCCTACGATCCCTCGAACACTGAAGCTTTCTTT. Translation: CASSVAYDPSNTEAFF.